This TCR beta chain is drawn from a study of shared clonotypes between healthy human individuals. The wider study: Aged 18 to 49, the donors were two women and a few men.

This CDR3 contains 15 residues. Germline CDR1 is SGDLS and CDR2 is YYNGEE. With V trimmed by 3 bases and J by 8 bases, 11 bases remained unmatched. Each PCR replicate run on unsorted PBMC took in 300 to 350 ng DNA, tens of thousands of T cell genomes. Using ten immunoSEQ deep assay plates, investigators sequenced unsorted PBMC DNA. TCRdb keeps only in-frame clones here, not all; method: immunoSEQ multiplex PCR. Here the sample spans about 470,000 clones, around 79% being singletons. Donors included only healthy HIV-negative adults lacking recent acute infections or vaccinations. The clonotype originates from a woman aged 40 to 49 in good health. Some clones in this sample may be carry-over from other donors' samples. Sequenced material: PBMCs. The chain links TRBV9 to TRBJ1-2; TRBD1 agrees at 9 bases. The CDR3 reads CASSGTTGGARGYTF. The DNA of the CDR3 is TGTGCCAGCAGCGGGACTACAGGGGGCGCGAGGGGCTACACCTTC. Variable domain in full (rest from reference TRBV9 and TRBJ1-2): DSGVTQTPKHLITATGQRVTLRCSPRSGDLSVYWYQQSLDQGLQFLIQYYNGEERAKGNILERFSAQQFPDLHSELNLSSLELGDSALYFCASSGTTGGARGYTFGSGTRLTVV.